This T cell receptor (beta chain) was obtained from a study of tissue T cells after allogeneic stem cell transplantation. Study-wide results and limits: Only a limited share of tissue TCRs appeared in blood or spleen. This small cohort was clinically heterogeneous, and sampling depth was a limitation.

Remarks on this clone: The antigen remains unidentified. The gene names given are mouse names. The read stops 1 residue short of the end of the CDR3; the missing end is completed from the germline J gene.

The data were produced by immunoSEQ multiplex PCR, yet TCRdb's version contains in-frame clones alone and is incomplete. Of some 48,000 clones in the sample, over 70% were seen once. The germline V gene encodes CDR1 SGHSA and CDR2 FRNQAP. There are 14 residues in the CDR3. Trimming took off 0 bases at V and 0 bases at J, with 4 bases between the two ends. The sequenced sample was sorted cells pooled from one or two spleens. This chain uses TRBV16 with TRBJ2-4, with unresolved D. This receptor was taken from a pool of C57BL/6 mice in good health. Incomplete CDR3 DNA: TGTGCAAGCAGCTTAGACACTAGTCAAAACACCTTGTAC. This encodes CASSLDTSQNTLY. The full CDR3 sequence reads CASSLDTSQNTLYF.